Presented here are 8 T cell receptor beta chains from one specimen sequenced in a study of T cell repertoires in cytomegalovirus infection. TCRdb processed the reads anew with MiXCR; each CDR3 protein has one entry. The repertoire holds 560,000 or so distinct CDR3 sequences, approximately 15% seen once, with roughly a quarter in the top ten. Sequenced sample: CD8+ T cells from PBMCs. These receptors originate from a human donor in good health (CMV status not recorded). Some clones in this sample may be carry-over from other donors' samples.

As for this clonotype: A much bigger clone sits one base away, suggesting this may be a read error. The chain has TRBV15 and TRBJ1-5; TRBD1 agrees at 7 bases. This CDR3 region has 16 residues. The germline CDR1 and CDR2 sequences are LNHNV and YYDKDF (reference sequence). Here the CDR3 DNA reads TGTGCCACCAGCAGAGTTCCAGGGACAGATAATCAGCCCCAGCGTTTT. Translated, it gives CATSRVPGTDNQPQRF.

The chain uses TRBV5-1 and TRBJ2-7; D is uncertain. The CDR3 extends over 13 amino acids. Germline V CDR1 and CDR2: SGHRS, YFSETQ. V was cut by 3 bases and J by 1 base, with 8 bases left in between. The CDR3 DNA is TGCGCCAGCAGCTCGATACCGTCCTACGAGCAGTACTTC. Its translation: CASSSIPSYEQYF.

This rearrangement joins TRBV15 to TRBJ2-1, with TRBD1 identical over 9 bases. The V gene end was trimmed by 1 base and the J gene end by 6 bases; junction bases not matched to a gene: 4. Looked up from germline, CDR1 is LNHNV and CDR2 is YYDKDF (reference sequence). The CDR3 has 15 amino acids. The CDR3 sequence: CATSRVGTGSNEQFF. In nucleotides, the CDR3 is TGTGCCACCAGCAGAGTTGGGACAGGGTCCAATGAGCAGTTCTTC.

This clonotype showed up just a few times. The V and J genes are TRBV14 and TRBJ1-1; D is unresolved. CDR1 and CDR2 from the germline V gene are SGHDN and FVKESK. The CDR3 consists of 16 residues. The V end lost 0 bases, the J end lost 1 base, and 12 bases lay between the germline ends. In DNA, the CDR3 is TGTGCCAGCAGCCAAGATGTGAGGTTATCGAACACTGAAGCTTTCTTT. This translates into CASSQDVRLSNTEAFF.

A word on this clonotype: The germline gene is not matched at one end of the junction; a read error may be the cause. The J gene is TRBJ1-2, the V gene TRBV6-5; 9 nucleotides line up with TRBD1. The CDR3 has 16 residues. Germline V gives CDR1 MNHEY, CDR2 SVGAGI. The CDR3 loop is CASNYRRDRVGYGYTF. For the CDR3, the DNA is TGTGCCAGCAATTACAGACGGGACAGGGTTGGCTATGGCTACACCTTC.

The CDR3 sequence: CASSQGGGMPYEQYF. CDR3 sequence (DNA): TGCGCCAGCAGCCAAGGGGGCGGGATGCCCTACGAGCAGTACTTC. V is TRBV4-3 and J is TRBJ2-7; maybe TRBD2 (6 bases). Trimming stripped 1 base from V and 2 bases from J, with 12 bases between. This CDR3 comprises 15 residues. The germline V gene has CDR1 LGHNA and CDR2 YSLEER.

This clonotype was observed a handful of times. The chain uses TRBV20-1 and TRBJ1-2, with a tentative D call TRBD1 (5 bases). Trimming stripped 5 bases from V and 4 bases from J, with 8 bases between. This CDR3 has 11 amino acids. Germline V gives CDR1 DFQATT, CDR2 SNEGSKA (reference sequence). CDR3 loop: CSAPGSYGYTF. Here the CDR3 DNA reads TGCAGTGCTCCAGGGAGCTATGGCTACACCTTC.

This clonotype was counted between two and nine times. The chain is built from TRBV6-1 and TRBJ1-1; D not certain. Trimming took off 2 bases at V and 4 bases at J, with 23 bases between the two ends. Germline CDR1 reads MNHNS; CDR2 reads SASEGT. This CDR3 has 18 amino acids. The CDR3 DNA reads TGTGCCAGCAGTGAATTCGCCACGGCCACCCTATCCAGCACTGAAGCTTTCTTT. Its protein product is CASSEFATATLSSTEAFF.